A single sample is the source of the 21 T cell receptor beta chains below, sequenced in a study of T cell repertoires in cytomegalovirus infection (dated by TCRdb to 2018 to 2020). Their antigens are not known. Instrument on record: Illumina HiSeq 1500. TCRdb took the public reads, trimmed them with fastp at Q25, ran MiXCR for clone calling and kept in-frame beta chains. Rows merge per CDR3 protein into single entries with the most common DNA and genes. In this sample the table shows about 360,000 distinct CDR3 sequences, about 35% of which occur a single time. Roughly 14% of the sample is in the top ten clones. Reading the label with the study, this specimen's treatment or condition is: in vitro stimulation with specific CMV peptide epitopes to enrich CMV-specific T cells. The sample here was cultured PBMCs, taken from culture after CMV antigen stimulation. The receptors were gathered from a human donor in good health (CMV status not recorded). Some clones in this sample may be carry-over from other donors' samples.

The chain links TRBV10-3 to TRBJ1-5; D is uncertain. The CDR3 loop spans 14 amino acids. Germline V gives CDR1 ENHRY, CDR2 SYGVKD. The germline V and J ends were trimmed by 6 bases and 3 bases, with 12 bases remaining between them. The chain's CDR3 is CAISQTRDNQPQHF. DNA for the CDR3: TGTGCCATCAGCCAGACTAGAGACAATCAGCCCCAGCATTTT.

This clonotype was seen a single time. The chain carries TRBV23-1 and TRBJ1-1; TRBD1 aligns across 7 bases. TRBV23-1 belongs to the ORF category, with a function that is uncertain. The CDR3 length is 19 residues. The V and J ends lost 4 bases and 4 bases, in that order; junction bases with no gene match: 21. The CDR3 DNA is TGCGCCAGCAGTCGTCGCATAGGACCAGGGGGACGGTGTGGCACTGAAGCTTTCTTT. Its translation: CASSRRIGPGGRCGTEAFF.

This clonotype showed up many times. The rearrangement links TRBV29-1 to TRBJ2-3, with TRBD2 as a possible D gene (6 bases). V lost 4 bases and J lost 8, with 7 bases in between. CDR1 is SQVTM, CDR2 ANQGSEA, per germline. There are 10 residues in the CDR3. CDR3 sequence reads: CSVAEGTQYF. CDR3 nucleotide sequence: TGCAGCGTTGCGGAGGGTACGCAGTATTTT.

A few counts support this clonotype. The J gene is TRBJ2-7, the V gene TRBV5-4, with 7 nucleotides matching TRBD1. The V gene end was trimmed by 3 bases and the J gene end by 3 bases; junction bases not matched to a gene: 3. The CDR3 runs 13 residues. Germline loops: CDR1 SGHNT, CDR2 YYREEE (reference sequence). Here the CDR3 reads CASSWDRSYEQYF. CDR3 nucleotide sequence: TGTGCCAGCAGCTGGGACAGAAGCTACGAGCAGTACTTC.

There are a few counts of this clonotype. The gene calls are TRBV6-2 or TRBV6-3 and TRBJ2-7, with 12 bases fitting TRBD2. Trimming removed 5 bases from V and 4 bases from J; junction bases left unmatched: 6. The CDR3 is made up of 15 amino acids. Germline V CDR1 and CDR2: MNHEY, SVGEGT. CDR3 in DNA: TGTGCCAGCAGTCCTAGCGGGAGGGCCTTATACGAGCAGTACGTC. Translating it yields CASSPSGRALYEQYV.

This clonotype was seen at least ten times. The chain couples TRBV7-2 to TRBJ2-2; D may be TRBD1 or TRBD2 (5 bases each). Germline CDR1 reads SGHTA; CDR2 reads FQGNSA. Trimming removed 5 bases at V and 5 bases at J, with 15 bases between. The CDR3 totals 15 residues. CDR3 loop: CASSPRLGGTGELFF. The CDR3 region has the DNA TGTGCCAGCAGCCCCCGGCTTGGGGGAACCGGGGAGCTGTTTTTT.

J is TRBJ2-3 and V is TRBV14; 8 bases align to TRBD2. J gave up 2 bases and V 1 base, and 8 bases lay outside the gene matches. Germline V gene sequence: CDR1 SGHDN, CDR2 FVKESK. The CDR3 sequence is 17 residues long. The CDR3 is CASSQGVIAGFTDTQYF. CDR3 nucleotide sequence: TGTGCCAGCAGCCAAGGAGTAATAGCGGGGTTCACAGATACGCAGTATTTT.

This clonotype was counted a few times. This chain links TRBV5-1 with TRBJ2-1; the D gene is possibly TRBD2 (5 bases). This CDR3 is built from 15 residues. Trimming cost V 0 bases and J 7 bases, with 14 bases left between them. Germline lookup yields CDR1 SGHRS and CDR2 YFSETQ. The CDR3, as DNA: TGCGCCAGCAGCTTGGTGGGAGAAGATTGGAATGAGCAGTTCTTC. It yields the protein CASSLVGEDWNEQFF.

The rearrangement links TRBV4-1 to TRBJ2-3; D call uncertain. The CDR3 is made up of 11 amino acids. The V end lost 1 base, the J end lost 8 bases, and 4 bases lay between the germline ends. The germline gives CDR1 MGHRA, CDR2 YSYEKL. In DNA form, the CDR3 reads TGCGCCAGCAGCCAAGTGGGTACGCAGTATTTT. Translating gives CASSQVGTQYF.

There are a few counts of this clonotype. This chain uses TRBV4-1 with TRBJ1-1; 7 nucleotides align to TRBD1. CDR1 MGHRA and CDR2 YSYEKL come from the germline V gene. This CDR3 has 12 amino acids. The V segment lost 4 bases and the J segment 5 bases; nucleotides outside the gene matches: 1. The CDR3 coding sequence is TGCGCCAGCAGCCCGACAGGGACTGAAGCTTTCTTT. It specifies CASSPTGTEAFF.

The chain uses TRBV4-3 and TRBJ1-4; 7 bases are shared with TRBD1. The CDR3 runs 14 residues. Germline lookup yields CDR1 LGHNA and CDR2 YSLEER. The ends lost 4 bases at V and 8 bases at J; junction bases unmatched: 7. CDR3 residues: CASSRLTGEEKLFF. The CDR3 DNA is TGCGCCAGCAGCCGATTAACAGGGGAAGAAAAACTGTTTTTT.

V is TRBV5-1 and J is TRBJ1-1, with D possibly TRBD1 on 6 matching bases. With 3 bases removed from V and 2 bases from J, the gap between germline ends came to 17 bases. CDR1 and CDR2 from the germline V gene are SGHRS and YFSETQ. The CDR3 is 16 amino acids. In nucleotides, the CDR3 is TGCGCCAGCAGCTCTGGGAACAGGGCTGTTAACACTGAAGCTTTCTTT. This encodes CASSSGNRAVNTEAFF.

The rearrangement uses TRBV6-1 and TRBJ1-2, with D perhaps matching TRBD1 (5 bases). Trimming removed 2 bases from V and 6 bases from J, with 16 bases in between. The CDR3 is made up of 15 amino acids. The germline gives CDR1 MNHNS, CDR2 SASEGT. CDR3 sequence reads: CASSEPRGTRHGYTF. In DNA form, the CDR3 reads TGTGCCAGCAGTGAACCAAGAGGGACCAGGCATGGCTACACCTTC.

In this sample, this clonotype turned up many times. The chain carries TRBV6-1 and TRBJ1-4; D uncertain. V gave up 5 bases and J gave up 13 bases, with 11 bases separating them. Germline assignment: CDR1 MNHNS and CDR2 SASEGT. This CDR3 has 11 amino acids. The CDR3 loop is CASSPRPGLFF. The CDR3 region has the DNA TGTGCCAGCAGTCCCCGACCTGGACTGTTTTTT.

A few counts support this clonotype. The J gene is TRBJ1-1, the V gene TRBV7-2; no firm D call. The CDR3 loop spans 15 amino acids. The germline V and J ends were trimmed by 5 bases and 1 base, with 14 bases remaining between them. Germline CDR1 reads SGHTA; CDR2 reads FQGNSA. CDR3 sequence (DNA): TGTGCCAGCAGCCCCACACATGCCTCGAACACTGAAGCTTTCTTT. Translated: CASSPTHASNTEAFF.

The V call is TRBV27, the J call TRBJ1-5; 7 bases are a match to TRBD1. This CDR3 contains 13 residues. The germline V gene has CDR1 MNHEY and CDR2 SMNVEV (reference sequence). The V and J ends lost 5 bases and 6 bases, in that order; junction bases with no gene match: 4. CDR3 DNA: TGTGCCAGCAGTATAGGGGGCGGTCAGCCCCAGCATTTT. This codes for CASSIGGGQPQHF.

This clonotype turned up a few times. The chain recombines TRBV7-9 with TRBJ2-5, with D possibly being TRBD1 or TRBD2 (5 bases each). The CDR3 covers 14 residues. The V and J ends lost 2 bases and 2 bases respectively, with 9 bases between them. The germline V gene has CDR1 SEHNR and CDR2 FQNEAQ (reference sequence). CDR3 DNA: TGTGCCAGCAGCTTACCGGGACGACAAGAGACCCAGTACTTC. Residues: CASSLPGRQETQYF.

V and J are TRBV28 and TRBJ2-7; no clear D gene. From germline, CDR1 is MDHEN and CDR2 SYDVKM. This CDR3 region has 14 residues. V lost 2 bases and J 5 bases, leaving 13 bases between the germline ends. The CDR3 sequence: CASSLTPGWDEQYF. CDR3 bases: TGTGCCAGCAGTTTAACCCCTGGGTGGGACGAGCAGTACTTC.

This clonotype was found once. Since a much larger clone is just one base distant, this may be a read error. The chain carries TRBV6-5 and TRBJ1-6, with D perhaps matching TRBD1 (5 bases). CDR3 length: 19 amino acids. Germline values: CDR1 MNHEY, CDR2 SVGAGI. V dropped 0 bases and J dropped 7 bases, with 22 bases sitting between them. Here the CDR3 reads CASSYSSFRWGPVNSPLHF. The DNA of the CDR3 is TGTGCCAGCAGTTACTCGAGTTTTCGGTGGGGACCGGTCAATTCACCCCTCCACTTT.

V usage is TRBV10-3 and J usage is TRBJ2-7; 10 bases fit TRBD2. Trimming took 11 bases from V and 6 from J; bases not matched to a gene: 10. CDR3 size: 13 residues. CDR1 ENHRY and CDR2 SYGVKD come from the germline V gene. This chain's CDR3 is CAASAGGQREQYF. In nucleotides, the CDR3 is TGTGCCGCCTCAGCGGGAGGGCAGCGCGAGCAGTACTTC.

There are a few counts of this clonotype. This chain uses TRBV6-5 with TRBJ1-6; 9 bases map to TRBD1. This CDR3 is 15 amino acids long. Germline values: CDR1 MNHEY, CDR2 SVGAGI. V dropped 5 bases and J dropped 9; count of bases not matched to a gene: 8. CDR3 residues: CASSLGTGRGSPLHF. The DNA of the CDR3 is TGTGCCAGCAGTCTAGGGACAGGGAGAGGTTCACCCCTCCACTTT.